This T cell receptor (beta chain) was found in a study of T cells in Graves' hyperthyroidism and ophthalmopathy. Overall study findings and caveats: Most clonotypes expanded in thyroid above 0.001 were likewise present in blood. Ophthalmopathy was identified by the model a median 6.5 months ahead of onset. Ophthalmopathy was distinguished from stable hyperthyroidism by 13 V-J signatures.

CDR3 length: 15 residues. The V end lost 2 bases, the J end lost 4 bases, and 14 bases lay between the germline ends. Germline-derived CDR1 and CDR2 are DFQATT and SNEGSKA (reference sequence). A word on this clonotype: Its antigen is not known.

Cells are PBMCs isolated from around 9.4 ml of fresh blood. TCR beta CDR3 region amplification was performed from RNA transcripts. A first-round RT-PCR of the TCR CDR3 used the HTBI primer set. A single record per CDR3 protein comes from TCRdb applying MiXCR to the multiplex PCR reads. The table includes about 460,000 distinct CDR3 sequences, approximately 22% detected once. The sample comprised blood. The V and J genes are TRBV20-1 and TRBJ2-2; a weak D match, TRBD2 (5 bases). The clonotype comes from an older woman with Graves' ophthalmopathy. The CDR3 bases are TGCAGTGCTAGAAAATACCTCGAGGGCACCGGGGAGCTGTTTTTT. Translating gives CSARKYLEGTGELFF.